This T cell receptor (beta chain) was sequenced during a study of identical twins. Template switching added a universal primer site; cDNA carried unique molecular identifiers. TCRdb called the 5' RACE reads again in MiXCR, with one record for every CDR3 protein. This table has fewer than 650,000 distinct CDR3 sequences, nearly 10% appearing once. This clonotype was picked up a small number of times. Germline CDR1 is MNHEY and CDR2 is SVGAGI. With 2 bases clipped from V and 0 bases from J, the junction kept 8 bases outside the gene matches. The CDR3 consists of 17 residues. These data were also filed under a second study, of yellow fever vaccine responses in identical twins.

Material for sequencing was PBMCs. The V and J genes are TRBV6-5 and TRBJ2-3, with 7 bases fitting TRBD1. The clonotype was recovered from a woman between 18 and 30 years old in good health. The CDR3 region is CASSYQTGVLSTDTQYF. CDR3 in DNA: TGTGCCAGCAGTTACCAAACAGGGGTATTGAGCACAGATACGCAGTATTTT.